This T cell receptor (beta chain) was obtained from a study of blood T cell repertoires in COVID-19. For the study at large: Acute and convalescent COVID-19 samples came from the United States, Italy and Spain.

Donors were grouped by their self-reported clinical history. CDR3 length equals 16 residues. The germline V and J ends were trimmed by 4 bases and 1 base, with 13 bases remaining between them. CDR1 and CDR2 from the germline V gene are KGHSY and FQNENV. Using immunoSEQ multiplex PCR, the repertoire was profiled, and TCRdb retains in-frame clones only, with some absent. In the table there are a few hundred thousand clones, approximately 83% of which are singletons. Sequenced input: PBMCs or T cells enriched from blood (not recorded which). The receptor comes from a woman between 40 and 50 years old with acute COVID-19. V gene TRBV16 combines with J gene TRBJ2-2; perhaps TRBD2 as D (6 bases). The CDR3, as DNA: TGTGCCAGCAGCCGGCTCGGGGGACTGAACACCGGGGAGCTGTTTTTT. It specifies CASSRLGGLNTGELFF.